The next 17 T cell receptor beta chains were all read from a single sample in a study of PD-L1 blockade in urothelial cancer. Time point described: peripheral blood 6 weeks after treatment start. Here immunoSEQ multiplex PCR was the method, and the copy in TCRdb shows in-frame clones only, minus some. Of 25,000 to 35,000 clones in the sample, around three quarters are singletons; the top ten hold about 3.7%. Sequencing was performed on PBMCs, taken around atezolizumab (anti-PD-L1) treatment. All receptors come from a man between 65 and 85 years old with urothelial cancer.

The chain carries TRBV4-3 and TRBJ1-2, with 9 bases lining up with TRBD1. The germline V gene encodes CDR1 LGHNA and CDR2 YSLEER. The CDR3 is 15 residues long. V lost 3 bases, J lost 5 bases, and 7 bases stayed unmatched. The CDR3 spells CASSQAGTGPYGYTF. In DNA form, the CDR3 reads TGCGCCAGCAGCCAGGCCGGGACAGGGCCATATGGCTACACCTTC.

This clone came up once. The chain couples TRBV5-6 to TRBJ1-1; 11 bases align to TRBD1. This CDR3 is 16 amino acids long. After removal of 1 base from V and 8 bases from J, the junction contained 10 bases not matched to a gene. Germline V gene lookup returns CDR1 SGHDT and CDR2 YYEEEE. The CDR3 DNA follows: TGTGCCAGCAGCTTGTGGACAGGGGGCGGCTCCCCAGAAGCTTTCTTT. Translating it yields CASSLWTGGGSPEAFF.

This clone was seen only once. The chain couples TRBV4-3 to TRBJ1-6; D remains ambiguous. The V and J ends lost 1 base and 0 bases respectively, with 7 bases between them. CDR1 and CDR2 (germline): LGHNA, YSLEER. The CDR3 consists of 16 residues. CDR3 DNA: TGCGCCAGCAGCCAAGCTGCGAGCTCCTATAATTCACCCCTCCACTTT. This gives the protein CASSQAASSYNSPLHF.

CDR3 coding DNA: TGTGCTAGTGGTTTGCTTACAGGGATGCGGTTCTTC. This codes for CASGLLTGMRFF. The rearrangement links TRBV12-5 to TRBJ2-1; tentatively, D is TRBD1 (6 bases). The germline V gene has CDR1 LGHNT and CDR2 FRNRAP. The CDR3 spans 12 residues. The V and J ends lost 2 bases and 15 bases respectively, with 14 bases between them.

J is TRBJ2-1 and V is TRBV18; possibly TRBD1 for D (5 bases). Trimming stripped 4 bases from V and 0 bases from J, with 13 bases between. There are 16 residues in the CDR3. Germline assignment: CDR1 KGHSH and CDR2 LQKENI. The chain's CDR3 is CASSLAGPSSYNEQFF. For the CDR3, the DNA is TGTGCCAGCTCACTGGCAGGGCCCAGCTCCTACAATGAGCAGTTCTTC.

V and J are TRBV6-1 and TRBJ1-1; D might be TRBD1 (5 bases). V dropped 7 bases and J dropped 4 bases, with 10 bases sitting between them. The V gene's germline CDR1 is MNHNS and CDR2 SASEGT. This CDR3 comprises 12 residues. The CDR3 spells CASTFGGTEAFF. The CDR3 nucleotides are TGTGCCAGCACTTTCGGGGGCACTGAAGCTTTCTTT.

This clone was seen once. The J gene is TRBJ1-2, the V gene TRBV6-5; D ambiguous. Trimming pared 2 bases from V and 10 bases from J, leaving 11 bases between. CDR1 and CDR2 from the germline V gene are MNHEY and SVGAGI. CDR3 length: 12 residues. CDR3 in amino acids: CASSYGPGYYTF. The CDR3 region has the DNA TGTGCCAGCAGTTACGGCCCGGGATACTACACCTTC.

This clone has only one observation. V usage is TRBV2 and J usage is TRBJ1-5; D gene uncertain. V was cut by 4 bases and J by 3 bases, with 4 bases left in between. CDR1 and CDR2 (germline): SNHLY, FYNNEI. The CDR3 contains 12 residues. CDR3 bases: TGTGCCAGCAGTGCTATCAATCAGCCCCAGCATTTT. Its translation: CASSAINQPQHF.

The rearrangement uses TRBV19 and TRBJ1-5, with D possibly TRBD1 on 5 matching bases. The V end lost 4 bases, the J end lost 4 bases, and 11 bases lay between the germline ends. This CDR3 has 14 residues. Germline CDR1 LNHDA, CDR2 SQIVND (reference sequence). The DNA of the CDR3 is TGTGCCAGTAGTAGGACGGAGGGGAATCAGCCCCAGCATTTT. It codes for CASSRTEGNQPQHF.

This sequence joins TRBV7-2 and TRBJ2-2; 9 bases align to TRBD1. The J segment lost 3 bases and the V segment lost 4 bases, leaving 3 bases of the junction unmatched. This CDR3 region has 15 residues. Germline CDR1 SGHTA, CDR2 FQGNSA. The CDR3 DNA reads as TGTGCCAGCAGCTCACAGGGGGCCGACACCGGGGAGCTGTTTTTT. This sequence encodes CASSSQGADTGELFF.

This clone was detected a few times. The chain combines TRBV7-2 with TRBJ1-1; 7 bases align to TRBD1. CDR1 and CDR2 from the germline V gene are SGHTA and FQGNSA. With 3 bases clipped from V and 3 bases from J, the junction kept 4 bases outside the gene matches. The CDR3 covers 14 residues. The CDR3 DNA reads as TGTGCCAGCAGCTTGGACAGGTGGTACACTGAAGCTTTCTTT. It is translated as CASSLDRWYTEAFF. The full variable domain, its missing parts supplied by reference TRBV7-2 and TRBJ1-1, is GAGVSQSPSNKVTEKGKDVELRCDPISGHTALYWYRQSLGQGLEFLIYFQGNSAPDKSGLPSDRFSAERTGGSVSTLTIQRTQQEDSAVYLCASSLDRWYTEAFFGQGTRLTVV.

This chain links TRBV19 with TRBJ1-5; tentative D call: TRBD1 (5 bases). CDR1 is LNHDA, CDR2 SQIVND, per germline (reference sequence). The ends were cut back, 2 bases at V and 3 bases at J, with 23 bases in the middle. CDR3 size: 19 residues. The CDR3 sequence: CASSIRGEAAAWDNQPQHF. The CDR3 coding sequence is TGTGCCAGTAGTATACGGGGGGAGGCGGCTGCGTGGGACAATCAGCCCCAGCATTTT.

The rearrangement links TRBV18 to TRBJ2-5; TRBD2 is a possible D gene (5 bases). Trimming left V 1 base short and J 5 bases short, with 8 bases between. Germline values: CDR1 KGHSH, CDR2 LQKENI. The CDR3 consists of 13 residues. The CDR3 DNA is TGTGCCAGCTCACCACGGAGGTTGGAGACCCAGTACTTC. Amino acid sequence: CASSPRRLETQYF.

The V gene is TRBV28, the J gene TRBJ1-2; perhaps TRBD1 as D (5 bases). This CDR3 contains 11 residues. Germline CDR1 MDHEN, CDR2 SYDVKM. The V end lost 4 bases, the J end lost 7 bases, and 7 bases lay between the germline ends. CDR3 sequence (DNA): TGTGCCAGCAGTTGGACACTTGGCTACACCTTC. Amino acid sequence: CASSWTLGYTF.

The rearrangement uses TRBV29-1 and TRBJ1-2; D uncertain. CDR1 is SQVTM, CDR2 ANQGSEA, per germline. Trimming took off 0 bases at V and 3 bases at J, with 11 bases between the two ends. The CDR3 has 14 residues. In DNA form, the CDR3 reads TGCAGCGTTGAAGATCGGGAAGGCCACTATGGCTACACCTTC. As protein: CSVEDREGHYGYTF.

The V gene is TRBV13, the J gene TRBJ1-2; perhaps TRBD1 as D (6 bases). The CDR3 contains 14 residues. The ends were cut back, 5 bases at V and 5 bases at J, with 15 bases in the middle. Germline-derived CDR1 and CDR2 are PRHDT and FYEKMQ (reference sequence). CDR3 nucleotide sequence: TGTGCCAGCAGCCCCAGCGGGGGGCTGTATGGCTACACCTTC. Amino acid sequence: CASSPSGGLYGYTF.

The CDR3 sequence: CASSLVLAGGAISEQYF. The CDR3 region has the DNA TGCGCCAGCAGCTTGGTGCTAGCGGGAGGGGCAATCTCCGAGCAGTACTTC. V and J are TRBV5-1 and TRBJ2-7; 12 positions match TRBD2. The J segment lost 6 bases and the V segment lost 0 bases, leaving 10 bases of the junction unmatched. The germline CDR1 and CDR2 sequences are SGHRS and YFSETQ. The CDR3 consists of 17 residues.